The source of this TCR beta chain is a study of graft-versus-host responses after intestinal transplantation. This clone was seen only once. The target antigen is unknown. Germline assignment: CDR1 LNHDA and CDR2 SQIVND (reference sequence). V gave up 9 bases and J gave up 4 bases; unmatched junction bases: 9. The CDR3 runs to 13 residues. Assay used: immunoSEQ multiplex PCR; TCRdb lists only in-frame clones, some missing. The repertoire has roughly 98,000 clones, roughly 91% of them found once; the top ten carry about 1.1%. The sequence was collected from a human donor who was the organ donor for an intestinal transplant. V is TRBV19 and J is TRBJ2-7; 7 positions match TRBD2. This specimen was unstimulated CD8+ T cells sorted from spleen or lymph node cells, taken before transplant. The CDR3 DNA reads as TGTGCCAGCCTCGAGCGGGAAGGTTACGAGCAGTACTTC. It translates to CASLEREGYEQYF. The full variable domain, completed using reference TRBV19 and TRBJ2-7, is DGGITQSPKYLFRKEGQNVTLSCEQNLNHDAMYWYRQDPGQGLRLIYYSQIVNDFQKGDIAEGYSVSREKKESFPLTVTSAQKNPTAFYLCASLEREGYEQYFGPGTRLTVT.